This T cell receptor (beta chain) appears in the sequencing data of a study of T-cell memory formation after mild COVID-19 (dated by TCRdb to about 2021). Context from the whole study: TCR sequence clusters from the two donors were found to be largely donor specific. In a couple of donors, T-cell clones that expanded and contracted after mild COVID-19 were tracked by sequencing TCRalpha and TCRbeta repertoires over time. Two young, previously healthy adult volunteers, one female and one male, were included in the cohort.

The germline V gene gives CDR1 as KGHDR and CDR2 as SFDVKD. From the cysteine up to the phenylalanine, the CDR3 has a length of 15 residues. Only the CDR3 DNA stays, 45 bases, in frame from base 1. Trimming costs V 7 bases and J 5 bases, and their ends lie 16 bases apart. The instrument given in TCRdb is Illumina NovaSeq 6000. Using 5'RACE with constant-segment primers, TCRalpha and TCRbeta cDNA libraries were constructed, with sample barcodes and unique molecular identifiers added in the process. RNA was extracted from every sample with Trizol reagent. The libraries were amplified in two PCR steps, and the second step added a second sample barcode and Illumina TruSeq adapters. Sequencing of libraries was performed on an Illumina NovaSeq with 2 x 150 bp paired-end reads. As for the authors' bioinformatics: Reads were demultiplexed and collapsed into UMI-guided consensus sequences with migec v1.2.7. Using mixcr v2.1.11, the UMI consensuses were aligned to TRA and TRB V and J templates and assembled into clonotypes. Expanded or contracted clonotypes were those called significant by both edgeR and NoisET, with noise models trained on biological replicates. edgeR calls used a false discovery rate-adjusted p below 0.01 and a log2 fold-change threshold of 1. PCA with hierarchical clustering of max-normalized trajectories of the 1000 most abundant clonotypes was used as exploratory dynamics analysis. Separately sequenced CD4+ and CD8+ repertoires were used to assign a CD4 or CD8 phenotype to each responding clone. TCRdb handled the public reads itself, with Q25 trimming in fastp and clone calling in MiXCR, and kept productive beta chains. Duplicate CDR3 protein sequences are folded into a single record with the most common DNA and genes. The authors' filters were not applied to this entry. The sample includes hundreds of thousands of distinct CDR3 sequences, with roughly 22% observed a single time. Of the sample, 12% falls within the top ten clones.

As for this clonotype: There is no known antigen for this receptor. Within one base of it there is no much larger clone, and no base qualities were kept.

What the research found in general, with its limitations: Some responding clones were detected in pre-infection memory, suggesting pre-existing cross-reactive memory T cells joined the SARS-CoV-2 response. The study included only a couple of mild cases, and larger cohorts that include severe cases with pre-infection samples were judged to be necessary. SARS-CoV-2 specificity was not confirmed for the second-wave clones peaking on day 37. Contracting CD4+ clones turned up mainly in the CM and EM memory subsets, whereas EMRA was where CD8+ clones were enriched. Clones that contracted from day 15 to 85 showed balanced CD4/CD8 phenotypes, whereas a second wave of clones that expanded from day 15 to 37 leaned towards CD4+.

Ficoll-Paque density gradient centrifugation was the method used to isolate PBMCs. The V gene is TRBV24-1 and the J gene is TRBJ2-2; possibly the D gene is TRBD2, per 6 matching bases. Material for sequencing was PBMCs or a T cell subset sorted from them (not recorded which). This clonotype was obtained from an adult woman who had mild COVID-19 (a few samples of this study predate the infection). The sample titles of this study are shuffled in the database, so cell type and time point are left out; the donor was told from shared clones. The CDR3 loop reads CATRASGARTGELFF. The sequence in DNA is TGTGCCACCAGAGCTTCGGGAGCGCGGACCGGGGAGCTGTTTTTT.